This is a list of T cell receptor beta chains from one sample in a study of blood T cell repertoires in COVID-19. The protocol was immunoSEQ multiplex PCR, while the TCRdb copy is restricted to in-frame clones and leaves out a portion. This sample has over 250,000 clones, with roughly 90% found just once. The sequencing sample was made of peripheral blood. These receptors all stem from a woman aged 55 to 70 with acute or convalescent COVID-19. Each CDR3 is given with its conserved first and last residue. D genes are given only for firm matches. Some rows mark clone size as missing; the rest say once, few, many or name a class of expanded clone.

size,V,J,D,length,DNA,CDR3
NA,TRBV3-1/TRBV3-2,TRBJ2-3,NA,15,TGTGCCAGCAGCCAAGTTGCAATAGCTACAGATACGCAGTATTTT,CASSQVAIATDTQYF
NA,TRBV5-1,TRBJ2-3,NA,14,TGCGCCAGCAGCTTCCAACAGATCACAGATACGCAGTATTTT,CASSFQQITDTQYF
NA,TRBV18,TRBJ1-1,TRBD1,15,TGTGCCAGCTCACCGGGGACAGGGAAGGACACTGAAGCTTTCTTT,CASSPGTGKDTEAFF
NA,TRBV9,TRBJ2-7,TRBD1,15,TGTGCCAGCAGCGTAGACGGGACAGGGACCTACGAGCAGTACTTC,CASSVDGTGTYEQYF
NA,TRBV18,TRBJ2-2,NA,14,TGTGCCAGCTCACCCGGTACGAACACCGGGGAGCTGTTTTTT,CASSPGTNTGELFF
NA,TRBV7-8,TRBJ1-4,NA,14,TGTGCCAGCAGCTTTAGGGGATCTAATGAAAAACTGTTTTTT,CASSFRGSNEKLFF
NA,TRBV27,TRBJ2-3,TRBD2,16,TGTGCCAGCAGTCCCCGGGGACTAGCGCTCACAGATACGCAGTATTTT,CASSPRGLALTDTQYF
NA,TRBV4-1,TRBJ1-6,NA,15,TGCGCCAGCAGCCAAATGGAGCGGGAGGGAACCCCCCTCCACTTT,CASSQMEREGTPLHF
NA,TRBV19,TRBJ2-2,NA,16,TGTGCCAGTAGTACCCGGTCAGGGTTTGAGACCGGGGAGCTGTTTTTT,CASSTRSGFETGELFF
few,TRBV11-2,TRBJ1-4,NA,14,TGTGCCAGCAGCGGCTCAGGGATTCATGAAAAACTGTTTTTT,CASSGSGIHEKLFF
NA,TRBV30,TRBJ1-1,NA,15,TGTGCCTGGAGTGTACGAGGGGGTAAGAACACTGAAGCTTTCTTT,CAWSVRGGKNTEAFF
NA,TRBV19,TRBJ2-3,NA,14,TGTGCCAGTAGATCCGGGACTAGCACAGATACGCAGTATTTT,CASRSGTSTDTQYF
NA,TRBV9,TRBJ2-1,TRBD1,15,TGTGCCAGCAGCGTAGGCAGGGGGAACTACAATGAGCAGTTCTTC,CASSVGRGNYNEQFF
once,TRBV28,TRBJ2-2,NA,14,TGTGCCAGCGAGAGGGCGCTTAACACCGGGGAGCTGTTTTTT,CASERALNTGELFF
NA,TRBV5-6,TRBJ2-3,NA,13,TGTGCCAGCAGCTCTATCGGGGGAGATACGCAGTATTTT,CASSSIGGDTQYF
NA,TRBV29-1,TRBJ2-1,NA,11,TGCAGCGTCGACACTAGCCTCAATTGGTTCTTC,CSVDTSLNWFF
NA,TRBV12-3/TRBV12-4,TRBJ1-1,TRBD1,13,TGTGCCAGCAATAGACAGGGCGGTACTGAAGCTTTCTTT,CASNRQGGTEAFF
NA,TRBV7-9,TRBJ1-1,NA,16,TGTGCCAGCAGCTTAGGCACAGGGAAGCGTCGCACTGAAGCTTTCTTT,CASSLGTGKRRTEAFF
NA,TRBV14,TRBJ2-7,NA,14,TGTGCCAGCAGCCAAGATGGGACTGCATACGAGCAGTACTTC,CASSQDGTAYEQYF
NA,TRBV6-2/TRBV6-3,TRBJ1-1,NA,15,TGTGCCAGCAGTTCAGACCGGGAGATAAACACTGAAGCTTTCTTT,CASSSDREINTEAFF
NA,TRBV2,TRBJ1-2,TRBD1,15,TGTGCCAGCAGCCCGGGACAGGGATCAGCGGGGGGCTACACCTTC,CASSPGQGSAGGYTF
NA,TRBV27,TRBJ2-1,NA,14,TGTGCCAGCAGTACAGGGAGCTCCTACAATGAGCAGTTCTTC,CASSTGSSYNEQFF
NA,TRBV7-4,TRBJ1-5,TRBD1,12,TGTGCCAGCACTCTAAGGGGGCGGCCCCAGCATTTT,CASTLRGRPQHF
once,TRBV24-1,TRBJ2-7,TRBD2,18,TGTGCCACCAGTGACTCGGGACTAGCGGGAGGAAGGACCTACGAGCAGTACTTC,CATSDSGLAGGRTYEQYF
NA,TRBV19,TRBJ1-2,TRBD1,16,TGTGCCAGTAGTACCCTGGACAGGGTTTGGGCCTATGGCTACACCTTC,CASSTLDRVWAYGYTF
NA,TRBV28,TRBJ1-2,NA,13,TGTGCCAGCAGTCCCCCTCCGGGGTATGGCTACACCTTC,CASSPPPGYGYTF
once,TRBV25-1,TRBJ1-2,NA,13,TGTGCCTCCTTTGGGGGCCGGGGTTATGGCTACACCTTC,CASFGGRGYGYTF
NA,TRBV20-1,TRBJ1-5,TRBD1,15,TGCAGTGCTAGTTGGGGGACAGGGAAGAATCAGCCCCAGCATTTT,CSASWGTGKNQPQHF
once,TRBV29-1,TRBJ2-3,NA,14,TGCAGCGTTGAATGGATAGGGGCCGCAGATACGCAGTATTTT,CSVEWIGAADTQYF
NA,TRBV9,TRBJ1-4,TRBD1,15,TGTGCCAGCAGCATTCAGGGGGCAACTAATGAAAAACTGTTTTTT,CASSIQGATNEKLFF
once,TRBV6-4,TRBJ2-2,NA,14,TGTGCCAGCAGAGAGGCGGGGTCGGTCGGGGAGCTGTTTTTT,CASREAGSVGELFF
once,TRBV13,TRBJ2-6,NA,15,TGTGCCAGCAGCTCCAGGGCACCTGGGGCCAACGTCCTGACTTTC,CASSSRAPGANVLTF
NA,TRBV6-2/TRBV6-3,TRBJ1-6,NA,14,TGTGCCAGCAGTTCCGCCAGAAATAATTCACCCCTCCACTTT,CASSSARNNSPLHF